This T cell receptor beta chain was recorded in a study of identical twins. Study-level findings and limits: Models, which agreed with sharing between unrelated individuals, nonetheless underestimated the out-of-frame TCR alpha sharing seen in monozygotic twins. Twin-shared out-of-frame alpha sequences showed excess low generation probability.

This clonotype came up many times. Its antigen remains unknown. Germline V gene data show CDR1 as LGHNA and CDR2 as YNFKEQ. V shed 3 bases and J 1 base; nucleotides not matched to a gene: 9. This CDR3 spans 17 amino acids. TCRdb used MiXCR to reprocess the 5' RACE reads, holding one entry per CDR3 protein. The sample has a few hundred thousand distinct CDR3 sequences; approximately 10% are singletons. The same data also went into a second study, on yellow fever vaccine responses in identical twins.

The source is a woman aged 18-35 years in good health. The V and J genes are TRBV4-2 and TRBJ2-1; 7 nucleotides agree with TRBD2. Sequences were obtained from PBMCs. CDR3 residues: CASSQEGGRASYNEQFF. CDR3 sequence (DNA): TGTGCCAGCAGCCAGGAGGGCGGGAGAGCGTCCTACAATGAGCAGTTCTTC.